This paragraph reports one T cell receptor beta chain. Its antigen is currently unknown. These data are taken from a study of T-cell memory formation after mild COVID-19. The study, taken as a whole, reports: Researchers report contracting CD4+ clones mostly in CM and EM, with CD8+ clones in EMRA. Second-wave clones that peaked on day 37 lacked confirmed SARS-CoV-2 specificity.

J lost 0 bases, V lost 8 bases, and 4 bases had no gene match. The CDR3 length is 13 residues. From germline, CDR1 is SNHLY and CDR2 FYNNEI. 5'RACE, which relied on constant-segment primers, yielded TCR alpha and TCR beta cDNA libraries carrying sample barcodes and UMIs. TCRdb re-called the 5' RACE reads with MiXCR, one entry per CDR3 protein. This table has roughly 580,000 distinct CDR3 sequences, about 20% appearing once. This clonotype was obtained from an adult woman who had mild COVID-19 (a few samples of this study predate the infection). Cell type and time point are not known. V usage is TRBV2 and J usage is TRBJ2-7, with 7 bases aligning to TRBD1. Sequencing input: PBMCs or a T cell subset sorted from them (not recorded which). The DNA of the CDR3 is TGTGCCAGCCAACGACAGGGCTCCTACGAGCAGTACTTC. Translation: CASQRQGSYEQYF. The variable domain in full, completed from reference TRBV2 and TRBJ2-7, reads EPEVTQTPSHQVTQMGQEVILRCVPISNHLYFYWYRQILGQKVEFLVSFYNNEISEKSEIFDDQFSVERPDGSNFTLKIRSTKLEDSAMYFCASQRQGSYEQYFGPGTRLTVT.